This entry concerns a single TCR beta chain. TCRdb passed the RT-PCR reads through MiXCR, listing each CDR3 protein once. The data show about 800,000 distinct CDR3 sequences, approximately 22% seen once. V was shortened by 2 bases and J by 4 bases, with 11 bases between the two germline ends. Looked up from germline, CDR1 is ENHRY and CDR2 is SYGVKD. CDR3 size: 14 residues. These data originate in a study of response to subunit inactivated influenza vaccine. The chain is built from TRBV10-3 and TRBJ2-5; D possibly corresponds to TRBD1 (6 bases). This specimen consisted of PBMCs from blood, obtained roughly 5 days after vaccination. This sequence was found in a man aged 45-65 years who received an inactivated influenza vaccine. CDR3 sequence reads: CAISENRGLETQYF. CDR3 DNA sequence: TGTGCCATCAGTGAGAATAGGGGGTTAGAGACCCAGTACTTC.